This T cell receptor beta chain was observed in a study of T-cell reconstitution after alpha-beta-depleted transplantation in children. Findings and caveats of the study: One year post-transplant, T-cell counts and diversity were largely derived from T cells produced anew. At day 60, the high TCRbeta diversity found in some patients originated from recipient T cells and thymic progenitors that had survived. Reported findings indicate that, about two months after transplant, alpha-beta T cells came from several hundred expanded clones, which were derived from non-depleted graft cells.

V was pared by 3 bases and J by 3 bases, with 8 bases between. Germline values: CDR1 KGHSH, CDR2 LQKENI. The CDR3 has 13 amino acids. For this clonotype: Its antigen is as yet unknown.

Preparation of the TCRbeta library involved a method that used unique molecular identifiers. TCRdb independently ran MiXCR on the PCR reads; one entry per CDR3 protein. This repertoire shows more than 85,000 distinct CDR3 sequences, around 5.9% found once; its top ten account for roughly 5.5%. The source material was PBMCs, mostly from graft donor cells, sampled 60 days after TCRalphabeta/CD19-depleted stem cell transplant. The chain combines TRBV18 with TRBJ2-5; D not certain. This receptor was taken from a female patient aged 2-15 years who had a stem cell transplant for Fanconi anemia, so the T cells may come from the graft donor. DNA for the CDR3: TGTGCCAGCTCACCTAGATTGAAAGAGACCCAGTACTTC. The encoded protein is CASSPRLKETQYF.